Listed here are 17 T cell receptor beta chains from one sample, sequenced in a study of blood T cell repertoires in COVID-19. Method: immunoSEQ multiplex PCR; TCRdb's copy keeps in-frame clones and lacks some. The sample has about 18,000 clones, around nine tenths seen once; the top ten hold over 8.5%. The specimen was peripheral blood. All receptors come from a human donor in a cohort sampled during active COVID-19.

This sequence joins TRBV5-1 and TRBJ2-7, with D unclear. Germline V lookup: CDR1 SGHRS, CDR2 YFSETQ. V dropped 2 bases and J dropped 0 bases, with 15 bases sitting between them. CDR3 length: 16 amino acids. The CDR3: CASSLGGQQSSYEQYF. The DNA for the CDR3 is TGCGCCAGCAGCTTAGGTGGGCAGCAGAGCTCCTACGAGCAGTACTTC.

The chain combines TRBV5-4 with TRBJ2-1; no definite D call. CDR3 size: 15 residues. V was shortened by 7 bases and J by 6 bases, with 20 bases between the two germline ends. Germline loops: CDR1 SGHNT, CDR2 YYREEE (reference sequence). Written as DNA, the CDR3 is TGTGCCAGCCGCCTGACGGGTGGATTTGGCAATGAGCAGTTCTTC. This encodes CASRLTGGFGNEQFF.

This chain links TRBV7-3 with TRBJ2-5, with D maybe TRBD2 (6 bases). The V and J ends lost 4 bases and 9 bases respectively, with 15 bases between them. From germline, CDR1 is SGHTA and CDR2 FQGTGA. The CDR3 runs to 13 residues. The CDR3 DNA reads TGTGCCAGCAGCTCCCGGGGAGGAGAAGCCCAGTACTTC. Translating gives CASSSRGGEAQYF.

This chain uses TRBV3-1 (or the pseudogene TRBV3-2) with TRBJ1-5; 7 bases are shared with TRBD1. V trimming: 3 bases; J trimming: 7 bases; junction bases outside the gene matches: 3. Germline CDR1 and CDR2: LGHDT and YNNKEL (reference sequence). The CDR3 loop spans 13 amino acids. The CDR3 is CASSQGQRQPQHF. The CDR3 DNA reads TGTGCCAGCAGCCAGGGACAGAGGCAGCCCCAGCATTTT.

The chain carries TRBV7-9 and TRBJ1-1; 7 positions match TRBD1. V lost 5 bases to trimming and J lost 2 bases; unmatched junction nucleotides: 5. This CDR3 region has 14 residues. CDR1 SEHNR and CDR2 FQNEAQ come from the germline V gene (reference sequence). CDR3 loop: CASSPGQFNTEAFF. CDR3 in DNA: TGTGCCAGCAGCCCGGGACAGTTTAACACTGAAGCTTTCTTT.

The genes are TRBV4-3 and TRBJ2-1; 14 bases match TRBD2. This CDR3 is built from 17 residues. Germline CDR1 is LGHNA and CDR2 is YSLEER. The trim removed 0 bases at V and 7 bases at J, leaving 5 bases unmatched. The CDR3 loop is CASSQDGTSGSSNEQFF. CDR3 coding DNA: TGCGCCAGCAGCCAAGACGGGACTAGCGGGAGTTCGAATGAGCAGTTCTTC.

The chain recombines TRBV18 with TRBJ1-2, with 7 positions matching TRBD1. The CDR3 is 16 amino acids. The V segment lost 2 bases and the J segment 4 bases; nucleotides outside the gene matches: 10. CDR1 and CDR2 (germline): KGHSH, LQKENI. CDR3 bases: TGTGCCAGCTCACCAGGGACAGCAACCAGCGGCTATGGCTACACCTTC. Translating gives CASSPGTATSGYGYTF.

This clone appeared once. The chain recombines TRBV5-1 with TRBJ2-7; 14 bases are shared with TRBD2. CDR3 length: 15 residues. Trimming at V came to 4 bases and at J to 3 bases, leaving 3 bases not matched to a gene. The germline V gene encodes CDR1 SGHRS and CDR2 YFSETQ. CDR3 loop: CASSQGLAGDYEQYF. CDR3 sequence (DNA): TGCGCCAGCAGCCAGGGACTAGCGGGAGACTACGAGCAGTACTTC. The whole variable domain, remainder taken from reference TRBV5-1 and TRBJ2-7, is KAGVTQTPRYLIKTRGQQVTLSCSPISGHRSVSWYQQTPGQGLQFLFEYFSETQRNKGNFPGRFSGRQFSNSRSEMNVSTLELGDSALYLCASSQGLAGDYEQYFGPGTRLTVT.

J is TRBJ1-2 and V is TRBV21-1. TRBV21-1 is recorded as a pseudogene. CDR3 size: 16 residues. The CDR3 here is CASSLSGGRGFYGYTF. CDR3 bases: TGTGCCAGCAGCCTATCGGGGGGCAGAGGCTTCTATGGCTACACCTTC.

This clone was observed once. This chain uses TRBV19 with TRBJ2-1, with TRBD2 identical over 9 bases. CDR3 size: 16 residues. Germline CDR1 is LNHDA and CDR2 is SQIVND (reference sequence). V trimming: 2 bases; J trimming: 4 bases; junction bases outside the gene matches: 6. Written as DNA, the CDR3 is TGTGCCAGTAGTATACTAGCGGGAAGTAGGTACAATGAGCAGTTCTTC. This sequence encodes CASSILAGSRYNEQFF.

The V call is TRBV6-1, the J call TRBJ2-1; D unresolved. From germline, CDR1 is MNHNS and CDR2 SASEGT. Trimming removed 2 bases from V and 9 bases from J, with 11 bases in between. The CDR3 length is 13 residues. Written as DNA, the CDR3 is TGTGCCAGCAGTGAATCCGGTCGCGTTGAGCAGTTCTTC. This gives the protein CASSESGRVEQFF.

For the CDR3, the DNA is TGTGCCAGCAGCCGAAGCTTCTTTCAGTATTTT. Translating it yields CASSRSFFQYF. V and J are TRBV7-8 and TRBJ2-3; D gene ambiguous. V lost 5 bases and J lost 12, with 12 bases in between. The germline CDR1 and CDR2 sequences are SGHVS and FQNEAQ. The CDR3 has 11 amino acids. The full variable domain, completed using reference TRBV7-8 and TRBJ2-3, is GAGVSQSPRYKVAKRGQDVALRCDPISGHVSLFWYQQALGQGPEFLTYFQNEAQLDKSGLPSDRFFAERPEGSVSTLKIQRTQQEDSAVYLCASSRSFFQYFGPGTRLTVL.

This chain links TRBV24-1 with TRBJ2-3, with 8 bases identical to TRBD2. Germline CDR1 reads KGHDR; CDR2 reads SFDVKD. V was pared by 1 base and J by 4 bases, with 12 bases of the junction left unmatched. The CDR3 consists of 18 residues. CDR3 coding DNA: TGTGCCACCAGTGATTTTAGGCCCGAGCGGGAGATGTCAGATACGCAGTATTTT. It encodes CATSDFRPEREMSDTQYF.

The rearrangement uses TRBV30 and TRBJ2-6; 10 bases are a match to TRBD2. From germline, CDR1 is GTSNPN and CDR2 SVGIG (reference sequence). The CDR3 consists of 17 residues. V lost 4 bases and J lost 0; bases outside the gene matches: 6. CDR3 DNA: TGTGCCTGGACTAGCGGGAGCCCCCTCTCTGGGGCCAACGTCCTGACTTTC. Translated: CAWTSGSPLSGANVLTF.

The chain employs TRBV19 and TRBJ1-5, with 8 bases matching TRBD1. The V gene end was trimmed by 7 bases and the J gene end by 7 bases; junction bases not matched to a gene: 12. Per the germline V gene, CDR1 is LNHDA and CDR2 is SQIVND (reference sequence). This CDR3 spans 15 amino acids. This CDR3 is CASTKTGGGGQPQHF. The CDR3 nucleotides read TGTGCCAGTACCAAAACAGGGGGAGGGGGACAGCCCCAGCATTTT.

Points on this clone: A junction end diverges from the germline sequence, so it may reflect a read error. The rearrangement joins TRBV6-1 to TRBJ2-4; 9 positions agree with TRBD1. CDR3 size: 18 residues. Germline CDR1 and CDR2: MNHNS and SASEGT. The CDR3: CASSQAFRQGVAKNIQYF. CDR3 coding DNA: TGTGCCAGCAGTCAAGCCTTTAGACAGGGGGTGGCCAAAAACATTCAGTACTTC.

V usage is TRBV18 and J usage is TRBJ2-6, with D possibly being TRBD2 (6 bases). The CDR3 sequence is 16 residues long. Germline values: CDR1 KGHSH, CDR2 LQKENI. Trimming took off 3 bases at V and 0 bases at J, with 9 bases between the two ends. CDR3: CASSPPGDSGANVLTF. The DNA of the CDR3 is TGTGCCAGCTCACCTCCGGGGGACTCTGGGGCCAACGTCCTGACTTTC.